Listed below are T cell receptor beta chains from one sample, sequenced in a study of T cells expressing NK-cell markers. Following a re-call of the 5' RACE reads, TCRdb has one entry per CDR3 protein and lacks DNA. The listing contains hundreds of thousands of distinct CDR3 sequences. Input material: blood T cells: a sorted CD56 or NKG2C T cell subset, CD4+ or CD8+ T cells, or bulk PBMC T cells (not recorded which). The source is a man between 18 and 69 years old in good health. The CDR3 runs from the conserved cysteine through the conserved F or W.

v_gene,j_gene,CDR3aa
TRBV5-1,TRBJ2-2,CASRYGQNTGELFF
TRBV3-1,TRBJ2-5,CASRITRMETQYF
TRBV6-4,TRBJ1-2,CAITTAFYGYTF
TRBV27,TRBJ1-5,CASSFRGRGDSNQPQHF
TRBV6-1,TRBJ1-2,CASRDHRTGGSRGYTF
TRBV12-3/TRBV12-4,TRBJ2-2,CASSRPRTGELFF
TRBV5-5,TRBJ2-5,CASSLYPGEAETQYF
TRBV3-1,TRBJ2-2,CASSRDNAGELFF
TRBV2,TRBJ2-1,CASSPGTRTYNEQFF
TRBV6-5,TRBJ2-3,CASSYSFGTSTDTQYF
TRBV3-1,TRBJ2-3,CASSLQGGYTDTQYF
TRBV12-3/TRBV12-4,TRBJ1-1,CASSLALGTGTEAFF
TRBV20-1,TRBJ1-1,CSARDGGVGHLNTEAFF
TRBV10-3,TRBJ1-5,CAIAGANQPQHF
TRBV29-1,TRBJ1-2,CSVPDSNSYGYTF
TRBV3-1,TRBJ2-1,CASSHTGQGGNEQFF
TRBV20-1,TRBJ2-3,CSAREPRHPSREYF
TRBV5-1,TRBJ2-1,CASSSGSGERSYNEQFF
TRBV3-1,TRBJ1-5,CASGGRLDYQPQHF
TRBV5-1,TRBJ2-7,CASSRRGPALNEQYF
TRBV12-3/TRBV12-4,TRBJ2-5,CASTLAGGPQTQYF
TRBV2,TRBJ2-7,CASTKPGQGSYEQYF
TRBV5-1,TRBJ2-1,CASSRQGGPGSDEQFF